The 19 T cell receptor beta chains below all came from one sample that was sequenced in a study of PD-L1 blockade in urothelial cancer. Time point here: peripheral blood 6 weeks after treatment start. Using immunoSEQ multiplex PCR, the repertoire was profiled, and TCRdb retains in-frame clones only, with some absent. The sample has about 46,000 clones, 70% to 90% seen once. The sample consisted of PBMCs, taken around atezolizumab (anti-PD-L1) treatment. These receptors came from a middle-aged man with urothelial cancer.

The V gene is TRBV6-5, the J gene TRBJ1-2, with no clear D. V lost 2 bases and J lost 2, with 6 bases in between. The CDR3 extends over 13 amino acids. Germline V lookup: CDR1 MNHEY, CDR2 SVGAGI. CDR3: CASSYEGNYGYTF. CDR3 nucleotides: TGTGCCAGCAGTTACGAGGGCAACTATGGCTACACCTTC.

CDR3 sequence: CASSPRPDRAYEQYF. The CDR3 region has the DNA TGTGCCAGCAGCCCCCGACCCGACAGGGCCTACGAGCAGTACTTC. The rearrangement joins TRBV9 to TRBJ2-7, with TRBD1 identical over 7 bases. V trimming: 4 bases; J trimming: 2 bases; junction bases outside the gene matches: 9. Germline loops: CDR1 SGDLS, CDR2 YYNGEE. The CDR3 is made up of 15 amino acids. Full variable domain (rest looked up from reference TRBV9 and TRBJ2-7): DSGVTQTPKHLITATGQRVTLRCSPRSGDLSVYWYQQSLDQGLQFLIQYYNGEERAKGNILERFSAQQFPDLHSELNLSSLELGDSALYFCASSPRPDRAYEQYFGPGTRLTVT.

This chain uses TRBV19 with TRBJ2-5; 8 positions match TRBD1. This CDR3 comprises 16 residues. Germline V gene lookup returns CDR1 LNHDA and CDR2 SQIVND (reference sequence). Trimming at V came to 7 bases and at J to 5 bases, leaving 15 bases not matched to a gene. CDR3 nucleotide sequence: TGTGCCAGTACCCAGGGGACAGGCCTTCCTAGGGAGACCCAGTACTTC. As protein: CASTQGTGLPRETQYF.

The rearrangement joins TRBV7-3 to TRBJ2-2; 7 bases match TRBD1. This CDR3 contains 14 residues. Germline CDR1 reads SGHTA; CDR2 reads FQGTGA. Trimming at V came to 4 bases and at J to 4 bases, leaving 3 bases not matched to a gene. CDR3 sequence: CASSSGQRTGELFF. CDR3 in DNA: TGTGCCAGCAGCTCGGGACAGCGCACCGGGGAGCTGTTTTTT. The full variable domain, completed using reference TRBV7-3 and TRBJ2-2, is GAGVSQTPSNKVTEKGKYVELRCDPISGHTALYWYRQSLGQGPEFLIYFQGTGAADDSGLPNDRFFAVRPEGSVSTLKIQRTERGDSAVYLCASSSGQRTGELFFGEGSRLTVL.

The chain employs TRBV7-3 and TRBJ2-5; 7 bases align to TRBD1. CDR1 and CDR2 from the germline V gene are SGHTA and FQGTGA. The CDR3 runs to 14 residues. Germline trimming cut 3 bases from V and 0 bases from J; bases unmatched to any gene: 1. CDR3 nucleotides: TGTGCCAGCAGCTTGGGACAGTACCAAGAGACCCAGTACTTC. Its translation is CASSLGQYQETQYF.

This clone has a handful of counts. The CDR3 DNA follows: TGTGCCACCACGGGAGGGTACGAGCAGTACTTC. Translation gives CATTGGYEQYF. This chain joins TRBV7-9 and TRBJ2-7; 8 bases line up with TRBD2. V gave up 10 bases and J gave up 4 bases; unmatched junction bases: 3. Germline-derived CDR1 and CDR2 are SEHNR and FQNEAQ (reference sequence). This CDR3 region has 11 residues. The variable domain in full, with the rest retrieved from reference TRBV7-9 and TRBJ2-7, is DTGVSQNPRHKITKRGQNVTFRCDPISEHNRLYWYRQTLGQGPEFLTYFQNEAQLEKSRLLSDRFSAERPKGSFSTLEIQRTEQGDSAMYLCATTGGYEQYFGPGTRLTVT.

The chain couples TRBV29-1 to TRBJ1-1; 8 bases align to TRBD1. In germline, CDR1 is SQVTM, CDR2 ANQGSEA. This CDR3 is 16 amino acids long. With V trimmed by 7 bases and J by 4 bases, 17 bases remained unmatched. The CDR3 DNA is TGCAGCGGCAGGGGGCAGGGAGGTTCGGGAAGCACTGAAGCTTTCTTT. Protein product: CSGRGQGGSGSTEAFF.

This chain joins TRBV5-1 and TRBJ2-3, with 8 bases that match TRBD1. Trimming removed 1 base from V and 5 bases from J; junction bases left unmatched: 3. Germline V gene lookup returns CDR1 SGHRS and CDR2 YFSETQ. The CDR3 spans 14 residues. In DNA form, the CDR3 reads TGCGCCAGCAGCTTGCAGGGGGCGGGAGATACGCAGTATTTT. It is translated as CASSLQGAGDTQYF.

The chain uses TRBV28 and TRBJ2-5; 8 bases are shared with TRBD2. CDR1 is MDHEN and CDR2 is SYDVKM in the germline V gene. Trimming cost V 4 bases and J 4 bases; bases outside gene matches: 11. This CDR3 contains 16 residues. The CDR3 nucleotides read TGTGCCAGCAGTTCGCCGGAGGGCGGGAGGACAGAGACCCAGTACTTC. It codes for CASSSPEGGRTETQYF. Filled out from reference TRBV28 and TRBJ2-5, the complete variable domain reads DVKVTQSSRYLVKRTGEKVFLECVQDMDHENMFWYRQDPGLGLRLIYFSYDVKMKEKGDIPEGYSVSREKKERFSLILESASTNQTSMYLCASSSPEGGRTETQYFGPGTRLLVL.

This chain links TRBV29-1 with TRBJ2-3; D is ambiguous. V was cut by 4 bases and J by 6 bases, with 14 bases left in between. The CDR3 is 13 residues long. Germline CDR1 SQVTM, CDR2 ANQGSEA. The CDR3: CSVGLLGSDTQYF. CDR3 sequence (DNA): TGCAGCGTTGGTCTTTTAGGTAGCGATACGCAGTATTTT.

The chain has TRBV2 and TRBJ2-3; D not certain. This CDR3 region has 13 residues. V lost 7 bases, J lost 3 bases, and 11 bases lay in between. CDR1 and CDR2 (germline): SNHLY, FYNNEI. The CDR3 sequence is CASIGYVTDTQYF. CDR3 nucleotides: TGTGCCAGCATCGGTTACGTTACAGATACGCAGTATTTT.

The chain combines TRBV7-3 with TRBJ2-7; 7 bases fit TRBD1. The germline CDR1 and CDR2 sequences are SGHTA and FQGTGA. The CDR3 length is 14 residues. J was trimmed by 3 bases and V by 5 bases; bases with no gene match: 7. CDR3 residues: CASSPRGPNYEQYF. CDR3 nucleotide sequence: TGTGCCAGCAGCCCAAGGGGGCCCAACTACGAGCAGTACTTC.

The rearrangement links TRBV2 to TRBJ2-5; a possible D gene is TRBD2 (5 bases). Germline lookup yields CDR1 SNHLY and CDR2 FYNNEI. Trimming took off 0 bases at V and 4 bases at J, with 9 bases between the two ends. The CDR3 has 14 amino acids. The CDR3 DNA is TGTGCCAGCAGTGAAGCGGGAGTAAGAGAGACCCAGTACTTC. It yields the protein CASSEAGVRETQYF.

The CDR3 DNA is TGTGCCAGCAGTTACTCGAGCGAGCAGTACTTC. Translating it yields CASSYSSEQYF. The chain combines TRBV6-6 with TRBJ2-7; D remains unclear. Germline V gene lookup returns CDR1 MNHNY and CDR2 SVGAGI (reference sequence). This CDR3 comprises 11 residues. Deletions cut 0 bases from V and 6 bases from J, with 3 bases between.

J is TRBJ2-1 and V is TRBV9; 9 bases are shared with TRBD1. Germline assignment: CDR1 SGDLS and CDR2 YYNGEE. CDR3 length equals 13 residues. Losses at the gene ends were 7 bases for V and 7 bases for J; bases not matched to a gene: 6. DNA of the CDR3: TGTGCCAGCGGGGGGACAGGGCTTAATGAGCAGTTCTTC. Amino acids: CASGGTGLNEQFF.

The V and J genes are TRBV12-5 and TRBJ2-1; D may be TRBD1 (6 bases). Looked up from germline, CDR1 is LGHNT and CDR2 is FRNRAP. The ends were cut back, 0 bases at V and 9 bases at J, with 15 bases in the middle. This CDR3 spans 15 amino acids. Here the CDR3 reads CASGLVTIQGGEQFF. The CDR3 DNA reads TGTGCTAGTGGTTTGGTGACAATACAGGGCGGTGAGCAGTTCTTC. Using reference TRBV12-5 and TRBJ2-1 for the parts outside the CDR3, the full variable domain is DARVTQTPRHKVTEMGQEVTMRCQPILGHNTVFWYRQTMMQGLELLAYFRNRAPLDDSGMPKDRFSAEMPDATLATLKIQPSEPRDSAVYFCASGLVTIQGGEQFFGPGTRLTVL.

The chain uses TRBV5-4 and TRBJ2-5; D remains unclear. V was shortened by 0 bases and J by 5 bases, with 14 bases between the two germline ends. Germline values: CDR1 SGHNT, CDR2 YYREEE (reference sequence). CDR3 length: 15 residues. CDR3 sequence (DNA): TGTGCCAGCAGCTTGGTTGTGGTTGGCAGGGAGACCCAGTACTTC. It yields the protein CASSLVVVGRETQYF.

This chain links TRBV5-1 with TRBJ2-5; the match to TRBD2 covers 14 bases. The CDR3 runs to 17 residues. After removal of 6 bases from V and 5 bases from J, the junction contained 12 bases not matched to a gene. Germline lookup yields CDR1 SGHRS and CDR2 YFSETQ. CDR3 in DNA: TGCGCCAGCACCACCCTGACTAGCGGGGGGGCCTGGGAGACCCAGTACTTC. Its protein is CASTTLTSGGAWETQYF.

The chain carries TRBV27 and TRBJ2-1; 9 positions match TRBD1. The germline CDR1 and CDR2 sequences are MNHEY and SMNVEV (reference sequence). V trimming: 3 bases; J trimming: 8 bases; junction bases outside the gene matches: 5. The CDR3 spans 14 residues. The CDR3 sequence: CASSLKGQGYEQFF. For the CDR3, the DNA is TGTGCCAGCAGTTTGAAGGGACAGGGTTATGAGCAGTTCTTC.